This T cell receptor beta chain was found in a study of cytomegalovirus exposure and HLA in healthy donors. General observations from the study: Highly shared sequence variants in one cluster were likely a sequencing artifact. Looking again later, the authors saw that most CMV-associated TCR beta chains seemed HLA-restricted.

J gave up 4 bases and V 2 bases, and 5 bases lay outside the gene matches. This CDR3 is built from 15 residues. CDR1 is MGHDK, CDR2 SYGVNS, per germline. The primer mix had 60 Vbeta and 13 Jbeta primers. The data were produced by immunoSEQ multiplex PCR, yet TCRdb's version contains in-frame clones alone and is incomplete. Found here are about 120,000 clones, about 59% of them singletons; the top ten hold less than 9.5%. This clone was recorded a few times. The antigen is not known. This receptor was obtained from a woman in her thirties or forties in good health and CMV-seropositive. Sample: PBMCs. The rearrangement joins TRBV25-1 to TRBJ2-4; 7 bases agree with TRBD1. This CDR3 reads CASSETGTVKNIQYF. DNA for the CDR3: TGTGCCAGCAGTGAAACTGGGACAGTTAAAAACATTCAGTACTTC.